Listed below are T cell receptor beta chains from one sample, sequenced in a study of Ad26.COV2.S vaccination and SARS-CoV-2 variants. Produced via immunoSEQ multiplex PCR; TCRdb's table is partial and in-frame only. The repertoire holds roughly 240,000 clones, with more than 75% as singletons. The material was peripheral blood, obtained in a trial of Ad26.COV2.S vaccine versus placebo. The receptors were gathered from a person aged 18-65 years who received the Ad26.COV2.S COVID-19 vaccine or a placebo. CDR3s include the opening cysteine and the closing phenylalanine or tryptophan. D genes are given only for firm matches. The size entry is marked missing in some rows and otherwise reads once, few, many or a size class.

J gene	D gene	V gene	CDR3 length	clone size	CDR3 DNA	CDR3 protein
TRBJ2-3	.	TRBV7-9	10	.	TGTGCCAGCAGCCGAGATACGCAGTATTTT	CASSRDTQYF
TRBJ1-2	TRBD1	TRBV7-9	15	.	TGTGCCAGCAGCTTCCGGACAGGAATCGACTATGGCTACACCTTC	CASSFRTGIDYGYTF
TRBJ2-5	.	TRBV18	13	.	TGTGCCAGCTCACCACTGGGGGCAGAGACCCAGTACTTC	CASSPLGAETQYF
TRBJ1-2	.	TRBV5-1	17	once	TGCGCCAGCAGCTTGTATGGTTTGGACACGGCGATAGATGGCTACACCTTC	CASSLYGLDTAIDGYTF
TRBJ1-2	.	TRBV4-3	16	.	TGCGCCAGCAGCCAAGAGGTGGCAGGGATTAACTATGGCTACACCTTC	CASSQEVAGINYGYTF
TRBJ2-6	.	TRBV30	16	.	TGTGCCTGGACCAGGAGGCAGGGTTCTGGGGCCAACGTCCTGACTTTC	CAWTRRQGSGANVLTF
TRBJ2-7	TRBD1	TRBV20-1	13	.	TGCAGTGCTAGTGGACAGGGAGGCTACGAGCAGTACTTC	CSASGQGGYEQYF
TRBJ2-1	TRBD2	TRBV3-1/TRBV3-2	17	.	TGTGCCAGCAGCCAATACCCCCTAGCGGGAGCCGGGAATGAGCAGTTCTTC	CASSQYPLAGAGNEQFF
TRBJ1-2	.	TRBV18	15	.	TGTGCCAGCTCACCAGACAGGTTAAGCCGATATGGCTACACCTTC	CASSPDRLSRYGYTF
TRBJ1-3	.	TRBV4-3	18	.	TGCGCCAGCAGCCAAGATCACAGGGACCGGGTTGATGAAAACACCATATATTTT	CASSQDHRDRVDENTIYF
TRBJ1-2	.	TRBV6-5	14	.	TGTGCCAGCAGCCAGGACCAAGCTAACTATGGCTACACCTTC	CASSQDQANYGYTF
TRBJ2-1	.	TRBV18	14	few	TGTGCCAGCTCACCAGTAGAACGTGGGGGTGAGCAGTTCTTC	CASSPVERGGEQFF
TRBJ1-4	TRBD1	TRBV18	16	.	TGTGCCAGCTCACCCCCCGGACAGGGCGAACATGAAAAACTGTTTTTT	CASSPPGQGEHEKLFF
TRBJ1-5	.	TRBV3-1/TRBV3-2	16	.	TGTGCCAGCAGCCAAGATGGGGTGCATAGCAATCAGCCCCAGCATTTT	CASSQDGVHSNQPQHF
TRBJ2-2	TRBD2	TRBV11-2	15	.	TGTGCCAGCAGCCTAGCGGGAGGGCCACTCGGGGAGCTGTTTTTT	CASSLAGGPLGELFF
TRBJ1-6	.	TRBV23-1	14	.	TGCGCCAGCAGTCAATCGCCTCGATCATCACCCCTCCACTTT	CASSQSPRSSPLHF
TRBJ1-5	.	TRBV24-1	15	.	TGTGCCACCAGTATTGGGGGACTTGGAAGCGCGCCCCAGCATTTT	CATSIGGLGSAPQHF
TRBJ1-1	.	TRBV21-1	14	.	TGTGCCAGCAGCAATTACGGCAGGGCTACTGAAGCTTTCTTT	CASSNYGRATEAFF
TRBJ2-7	.	TRBV2	14	.	TGTGCCAGCAGTGAGGTCGGGCACCAATACGAGCAGTACTTC	CASSEVGHQYEQYF
TRBJ2-7	.	TRBV20-1	11	.	TGCAGTGCTAGTAACGATTACGAGCAGTACTTC	CSASNDYEQYF
TRBJ2-4	TRBD2	TRBV28	16	.	TGTGCCAGCAGTTTAGAGAGCGGGAGGGCCGTCAACATTCAGTACTTC	CASSLESGRAVNIQYF
TRBJ2-3	.	TRBV15	10	.	TGTGCCACCGGGGACGATACGCAGTATTTT	CATGDDTQYF
TRBJ2-7	TRBD2	TRBV30	13	.	TGTGCCTGGAAACTAGCGGGGTTCTACGAGCAGTACTTC	CAWKLAGFYEQYF
TRBJ2-7	TRBD1	TRBV5-8	13	.	TGTGCCAGCAGGGCTCAGGGGGCGGGGGAGCAGTACTTC	CASRAQGAGEQYF
TRBJ2-7	TRBD1	TRBV11-2	14	.	TGTGCCAGCAGCAACGGGGACAGAGTGTCTAAGCAGTACTTC	CASSNGDRVSKQYF
TRBJ1-4	TRBD1	TRBV6-6	16	.	TGTGCCAGCAGTTACGGGGAGGGGGCGCGAGGTGAAAAACTGTTTTTT	CASSYGEGARGEKLFF
TRBJ2-7	TRBD1	TRBV4-3	16	few	TGCGCCAGCAGCCAAGATGGACAGGGCCGTATCTACGAGCAGTACTTC	CASSQDGQGRIYEQYF
TRBJ2-7	TRBD1	TRBV5-6	16	.	TGTGCCAGCAGCTTGCCGGGACAGGGGTCCTCCTACGAGCAGTACTTC	CASSLPGQGSSYEQYF
TRBJ1-5	.	TRBV13	13	.	TGTGCCAGCAGCTTAGGGGAAGGGCAGCCCCAGCATTTT	CASSLGEGQPQHF
TRBJ1-5	.	TRBV6-2/TRBV6-3	18	.	TGTGCCAGCAGTTACTCGAGTCCAGCCGATATTAGCAATCAGCCCCAGCATTTT	CASSYSSPADISNQPQHF
TRBJ1-3	.	TRBV7-9	11	many	TGTGCCAGCAGCTTAGGAAACACCATATATTTT	CASSLGNTIYF
TRBJ2-7	TRBD1	TRBV28	15	.	TGTGCCAGCAGTATCCGGGACAGCAGCTCCTACGAGCAGTACTTC	CASSIRDSSSYEQYF
TRBJ1-6	TRBD1	TRBV5-5	16	.	TGTGCCAGCAGCCGAAGCACAGGGGGCGAGAATTCACCCCTCCACTTT	CASSRSTGGENSPLHF
TRBJ2-7	.	TRBV19	14	.	TGTGCCAGTAGCCCCACAGGTGTGGGGTACGAGCAGTACTTC	CASSPTGVGYEQYF
TRBJ2-7	TRBD2	TRBV6-2/TRBV6-3	17	.	TGTGCCAGCAGTTACTCCGGGACTAGCGGTAGGACGTACGAGCAGTACTTC	CASSYSGTSGRTYEQYF
TRBJ1-1	.	TRBV7-3	15	.	TGTGCCAGCAGCTTAGGTAGGGTGACGTACACTGAAGCTTTCTTT	CASSLGRVTYTEAFF
TRBJ2-3	.	TRBV18	15	.	TGTGCCAGCTCACTCGGCCAGCCTTCTATTGATACGCAGTATTTT	CASSLGQPSIDTQYF
TRBJ2-1	.	TRBV19	15	.	TGTGCCAGTAGTAGGTTACCCAGGGGAGGCAATGAGCAGTTCTTC	CASSRLPRGGNEQFF
TRBJ2-3	.	TRBV14	12	few	TGTGCCAGCAGCCAAGAACGAGCCGCGCAGTATTTT	CASSQERAAQYF
TRBJ2-5	TRBD1	TRBV28	15	.	TGTGCCAGCAGTGAAATACCAGGGGGCTGGAAGACCCAGTACTTC	CASSEIPGGWKTQYF
TRBJ1-3	.	TRBV7-9	15	.	TGTGCCAGCAGCTTAGGGACAAATACAGGAAACACCATATATTTT	CASSLGTNTGNTIYF
TRBJ1-2	TRBD1	TRBV6-6	16	.	TGTGCCAGCAGTTACGACTGGACAGGAGCCCCCGTCGGCTACACCTTC	CASSYDWTGAPVGYTF
TRBJ2-7	.	TRBV5-4	14	.	TGTGCCAGCAGCGTACCGGGACCCGGCTACGAGCAGTACTTC	CASSVPGPGYEQYF
TRBJ2-7	TRBD1	TRBV6-2/TRBV6-3	13	.	TGTGCCAGCAGTTACGGGACAGCAGGTCAGCAGTACTTC	CASSYGTAGQQYF
TRBJ2-5	.	TRBV14	15	.	TGTGCCAGCAGCCACCCCCGGGGTGGCCAGGAGACCCAGTACTTC	CASSHPRGGQETQYF
TRBJ2-2	.	TRBV19	14	.	TGTGCCAGTAGACGACAGCCGAACACCGGGGAGCTGTTTTTT	CASRRQPNTGELFF
TRBJ2-7	.	TRBV18	14	once	TGTGCCAGCTCCCCCCGGTCGATCTCCTACGAGCAGTACTTC	CASSPRSISYEQYF
TRBJ1-1	.	TRBV10-1	14	.	TGCGCCAGCAGGACCCCTCCCCGTCACACTGAAGCTTTCTTT	CASRTPPRHTEAFF
TRBJ1-3	.	TRBV12-5	13	few	TGTGCTAGTGGTTTGGGACTGGGAAACACCATATATTTT	CASGLGLGNTIYF
TRBJ1-1	TRBD1	TRBV5-4	15	.	TGTGCCAGCAGCCCGCCACAGGGGATGAACACTGAAGCTTTCTTT	CASSPPQGMNTEAFF
TRBJ1-4	.	TRBV2	15	.	TGTGCCAGCAGGAAAGAAACTAGGACTAATGAAAAACTGTTTTTT	CASRKETRTNEKLFF
TRBJ2-1	.	TRBV27	15	.	TGTGCCAGCAGCCCTAGCCGGGGGCTCTACAATGAGCAGTTCTTC	CASSPSRGLYNEQFF
TRBJ2-7	.	TRBV19	16	.	TGTGCCAGTAGTATAGGGGGAGACGGGGGATGGAACGAGCAGTACTTC	CASSIGGDGGWNEQYF
TRBJ2-3	.	TRBV7-2	15	.	TGTGCCAGCAGCTGGGCGGCCCATGGCACAGATACGCAGTATTTT	CASSWAAHGTDTQYF
TRBJ1-5	TRBD1	TRBV18	15	.	TGTGCCAGCTCACCCCCGGGACAGGGGGATCAGCCCCAGCATTTT	CASSPPGQGDQPQHF
TRBJ1-5	TRBD1	TRBV30	15	.	TGTGCCTGGAGCGTACAGGGGGCGGGCAATCAGCCCCAGCATTTT	CAWSVQGAGNQPQHF
TRBJ2-7	TRBD2	TRBV19	13	.	TGTGCCACCCTAGGAACTAGCGGCCACGAGCAGTACTTC	CATLGTSGHEQYF